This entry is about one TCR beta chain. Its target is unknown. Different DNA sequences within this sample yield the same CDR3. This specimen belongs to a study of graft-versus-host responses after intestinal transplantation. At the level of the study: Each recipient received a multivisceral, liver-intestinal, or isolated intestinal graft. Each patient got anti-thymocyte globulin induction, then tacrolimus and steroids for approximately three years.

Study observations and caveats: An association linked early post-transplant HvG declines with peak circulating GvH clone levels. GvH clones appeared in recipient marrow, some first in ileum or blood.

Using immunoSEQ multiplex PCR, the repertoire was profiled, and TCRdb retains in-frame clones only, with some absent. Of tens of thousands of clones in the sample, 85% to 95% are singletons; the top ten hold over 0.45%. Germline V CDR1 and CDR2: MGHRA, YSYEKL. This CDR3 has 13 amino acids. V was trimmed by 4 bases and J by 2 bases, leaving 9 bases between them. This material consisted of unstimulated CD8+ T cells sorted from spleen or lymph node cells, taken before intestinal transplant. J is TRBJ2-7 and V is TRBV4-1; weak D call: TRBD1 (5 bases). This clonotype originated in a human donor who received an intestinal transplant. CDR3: CASSLDRTYEQYF. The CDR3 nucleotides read TGCGCCAGCAGCCTTGACAGAACCTACGAGCAGTACTTC.